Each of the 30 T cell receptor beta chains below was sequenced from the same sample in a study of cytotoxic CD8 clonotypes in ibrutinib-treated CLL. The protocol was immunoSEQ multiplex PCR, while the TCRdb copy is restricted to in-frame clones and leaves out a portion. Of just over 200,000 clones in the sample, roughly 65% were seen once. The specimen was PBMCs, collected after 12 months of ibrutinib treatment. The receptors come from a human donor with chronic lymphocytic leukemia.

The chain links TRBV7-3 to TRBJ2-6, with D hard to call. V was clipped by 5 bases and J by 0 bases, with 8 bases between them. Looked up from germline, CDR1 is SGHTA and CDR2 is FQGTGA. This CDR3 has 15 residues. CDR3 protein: CASSSRPSGANVLTF. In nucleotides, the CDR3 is TGTGCCAGCAGCAGTCGCCCCTCTGGGGCCAACGTCCTGACTTTC. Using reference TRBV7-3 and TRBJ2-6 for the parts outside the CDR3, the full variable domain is GAGVSQTPSNKVTEKGKYVELRCDPISGHTALYWYRQSLGQGPEFLIYFQGTGAADDSGLPNDRFFAVRPEGSVSTLKIQRTERGDSAVYLCASSSRPSGANVLTFGAGSRLTVL.

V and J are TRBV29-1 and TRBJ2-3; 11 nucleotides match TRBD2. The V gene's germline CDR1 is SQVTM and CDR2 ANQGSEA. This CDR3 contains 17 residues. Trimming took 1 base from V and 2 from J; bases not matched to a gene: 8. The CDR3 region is CSVEGTSGRFSTDTQYF. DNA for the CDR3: TGCAGCGTTGAAGGCACTAGCGGGAGATTCTCCACAGATACGCAGTATTTT.

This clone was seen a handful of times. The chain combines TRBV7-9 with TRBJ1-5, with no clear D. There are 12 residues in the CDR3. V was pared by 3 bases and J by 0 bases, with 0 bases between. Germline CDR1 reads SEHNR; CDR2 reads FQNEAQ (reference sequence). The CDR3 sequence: CASSFSNQPQHF. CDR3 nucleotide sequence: TGTGCCAGCAGCTTTAGCAATCAGCCCCAGCATTTT. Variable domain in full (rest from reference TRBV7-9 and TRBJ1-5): DTGVSQNPRHKITKRGQNVTFRCDPISEHNRLYWYRQTLGQGPEFLTYFQNEAQLEKSRLLSDRFSAERPKGSFSTLEIQRTEQGDSAMYLCASSFSNQPQHFGDGTRLSIL.

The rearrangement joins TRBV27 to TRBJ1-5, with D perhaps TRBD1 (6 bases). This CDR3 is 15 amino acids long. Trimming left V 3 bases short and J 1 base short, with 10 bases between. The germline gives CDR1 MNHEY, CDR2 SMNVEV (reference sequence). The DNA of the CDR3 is TGTGCCAGCAGTTTCAGGGGTGGAAGCAATCAGCCCCAGCATTTT. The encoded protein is CASSFRGGSNQPQHF.

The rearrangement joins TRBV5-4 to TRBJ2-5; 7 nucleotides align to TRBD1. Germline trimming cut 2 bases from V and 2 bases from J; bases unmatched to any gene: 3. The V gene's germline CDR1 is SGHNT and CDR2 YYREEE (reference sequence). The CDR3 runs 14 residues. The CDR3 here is CASSFRQGQETQYF. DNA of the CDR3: TGTGCCAGCAGCTTTCGACAGGGACAAGAGACCCAGTACTTC.

CDR3 residues: CASRSGTGRSEQYF. The CDR3 DNA is TGTGCCAGCAGATCCGGGACAGGGCGTTCCGAGCAGTACTTC. The V call is TRBV6-5, the J call TRBJ2-7; 9 bases agree with TRBD1. The CDR3 length is 14 residues. Trimming took 6 bases from V and 6 from J; bases not matched to a gene: 9. The germline V gene encodes CDR1 MNHEY and CDR2 SVGAGI.

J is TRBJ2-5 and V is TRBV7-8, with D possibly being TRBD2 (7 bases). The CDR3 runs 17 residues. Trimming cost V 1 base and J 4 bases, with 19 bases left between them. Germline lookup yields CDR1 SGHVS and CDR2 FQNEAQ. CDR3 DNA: TGTGCCAGCAGCTTAGATTATCTCGCGGGGGCTGGAGAGACCCAGTACTTC. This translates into CASSLDYLAGAGETQYF.

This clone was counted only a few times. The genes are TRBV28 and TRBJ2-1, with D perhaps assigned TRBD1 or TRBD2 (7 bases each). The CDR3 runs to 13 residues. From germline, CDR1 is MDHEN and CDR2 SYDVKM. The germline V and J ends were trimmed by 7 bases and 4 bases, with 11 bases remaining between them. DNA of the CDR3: TGTGCCAGCATTCAGGGGGGGTACAATGAGCAGTTCTTC. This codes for CASIQGGYNEQFF. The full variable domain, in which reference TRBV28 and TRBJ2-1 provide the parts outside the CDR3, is DVKVTQSSRYLVKRTGEKVFLECVQDMDHENMFWYRQDPGLGLRLIYFSYDVKMKEKGDIPEGYSVSREKKERFSLILESASTNQTSMYLCASIQGGYNEQFFGPGTRLTVL.

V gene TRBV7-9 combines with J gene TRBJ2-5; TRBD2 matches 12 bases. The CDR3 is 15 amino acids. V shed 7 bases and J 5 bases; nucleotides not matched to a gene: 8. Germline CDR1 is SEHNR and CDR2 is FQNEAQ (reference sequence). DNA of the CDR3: TGTGCCAGCACCACCTTCGGGACTAGCGGGGAGACCCAGTACTTC. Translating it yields CASTTFGTSGETQYF.

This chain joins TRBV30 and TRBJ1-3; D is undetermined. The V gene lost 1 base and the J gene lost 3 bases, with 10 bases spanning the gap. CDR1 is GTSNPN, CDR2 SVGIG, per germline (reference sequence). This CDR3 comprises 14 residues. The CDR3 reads CAWSGTLIGNTIYF. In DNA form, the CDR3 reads TGTGCCTGGAGTGGGACTTTGATTGGAAACACCATATATTTT.

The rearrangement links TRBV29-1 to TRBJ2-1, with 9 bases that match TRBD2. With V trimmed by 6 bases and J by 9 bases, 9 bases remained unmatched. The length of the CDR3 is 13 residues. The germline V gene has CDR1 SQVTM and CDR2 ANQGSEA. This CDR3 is CSVGGLAKGEQFF. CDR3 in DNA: TGCAGCGTGGGGGGACTAGCTAAGGGTGAGCAGTTCTTC.

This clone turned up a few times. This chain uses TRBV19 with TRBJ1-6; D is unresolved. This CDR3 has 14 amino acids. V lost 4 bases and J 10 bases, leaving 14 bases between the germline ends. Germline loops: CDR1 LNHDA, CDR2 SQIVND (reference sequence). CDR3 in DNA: TGTGCCAGTAGTACTCCAGAGGCCCGGTCACCCCTCCACTTT. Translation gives CASSTPEARSPLHF.

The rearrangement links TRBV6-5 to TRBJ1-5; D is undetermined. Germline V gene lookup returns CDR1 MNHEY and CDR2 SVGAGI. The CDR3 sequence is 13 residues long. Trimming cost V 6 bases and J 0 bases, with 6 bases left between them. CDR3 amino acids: CASRVYSNQPQHF. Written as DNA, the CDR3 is TGTGCCAGCAGGGTTTATAGCAATCAGCCCCAGCATTTT.

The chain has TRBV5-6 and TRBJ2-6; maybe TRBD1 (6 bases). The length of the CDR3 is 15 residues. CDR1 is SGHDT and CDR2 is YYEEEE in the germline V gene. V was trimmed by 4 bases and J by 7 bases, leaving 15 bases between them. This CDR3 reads CASSARGQLANVLTF. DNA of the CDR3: TGTGCCAGCAGCGCCAGGGGCCAGTTAGCCAACGTCCTGACTTTC.

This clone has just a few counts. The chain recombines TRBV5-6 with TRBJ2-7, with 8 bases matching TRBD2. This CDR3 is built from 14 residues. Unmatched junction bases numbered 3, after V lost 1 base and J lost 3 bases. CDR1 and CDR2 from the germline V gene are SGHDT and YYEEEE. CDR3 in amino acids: CASSLYSGGYEQYF. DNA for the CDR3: TGTGCCAGCAGCTTGTACAGCGGGGGCTACGAGCAGTACTTC.

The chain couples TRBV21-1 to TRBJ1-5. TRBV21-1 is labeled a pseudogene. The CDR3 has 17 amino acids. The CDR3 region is CASSKARGGMSNQPQHF. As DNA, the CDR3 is TGTGCCAGCAGCAAAGCGAGGGGGGGTATGAGCAATCAGCCCCAGCATTTT.

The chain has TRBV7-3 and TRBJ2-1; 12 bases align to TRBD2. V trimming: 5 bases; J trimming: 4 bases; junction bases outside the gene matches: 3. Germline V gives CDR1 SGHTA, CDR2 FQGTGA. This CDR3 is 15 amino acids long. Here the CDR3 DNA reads TGTGCCAGCAGCCGGGGACTAGCGGGTTACAATGAGCAGTTCTTC. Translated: CASSRGLAGYNEQFF.

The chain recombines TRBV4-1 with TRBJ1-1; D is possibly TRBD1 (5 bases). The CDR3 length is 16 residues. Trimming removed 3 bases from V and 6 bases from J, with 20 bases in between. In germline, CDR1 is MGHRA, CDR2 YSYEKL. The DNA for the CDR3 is TGCGCCAGCAGCCATTTGGGATCGGGACTTATACCTGAAGCTTTCTTT. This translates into CASSHLGSGLIPEAFF.

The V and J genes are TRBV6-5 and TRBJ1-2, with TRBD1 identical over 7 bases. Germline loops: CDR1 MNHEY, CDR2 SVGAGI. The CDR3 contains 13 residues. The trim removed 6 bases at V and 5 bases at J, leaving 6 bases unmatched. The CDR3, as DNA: TGTGCCAGCAGGTCCGGGACAGAGTATGGCTACACCTTC. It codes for CASRSGTEYGYTF.

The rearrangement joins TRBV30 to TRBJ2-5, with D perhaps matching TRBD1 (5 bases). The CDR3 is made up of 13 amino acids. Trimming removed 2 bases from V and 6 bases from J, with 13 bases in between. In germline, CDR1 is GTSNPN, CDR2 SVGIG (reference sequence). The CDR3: CAWSRQGSKTQYF. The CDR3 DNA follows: TGTGCCTGGAGTCGGCAGGGTTCAAAGACCCAGTACTTC.

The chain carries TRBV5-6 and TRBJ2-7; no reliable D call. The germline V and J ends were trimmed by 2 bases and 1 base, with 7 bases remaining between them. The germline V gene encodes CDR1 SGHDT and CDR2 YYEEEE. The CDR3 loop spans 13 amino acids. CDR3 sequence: CASSFRQSYEQYF. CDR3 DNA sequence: TGTGCCAGCAGCTTCAGACAATCCTACGAGCAGTACTTC.

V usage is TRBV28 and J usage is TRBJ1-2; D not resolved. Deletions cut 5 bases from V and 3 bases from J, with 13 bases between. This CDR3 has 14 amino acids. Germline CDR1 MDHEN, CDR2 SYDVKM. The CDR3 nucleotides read TGTGCCAGCAGTCCCAGGTGGGAGCACTATGGCTACACCTTC. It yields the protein CASSPRWEHYGYTF.

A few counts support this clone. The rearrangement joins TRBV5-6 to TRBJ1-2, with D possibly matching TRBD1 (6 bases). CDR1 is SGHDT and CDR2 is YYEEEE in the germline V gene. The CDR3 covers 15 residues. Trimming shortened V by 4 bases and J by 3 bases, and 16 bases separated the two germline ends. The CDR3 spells CASSLTGSLDYGYTF. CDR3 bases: TGTGCCAGCAGCCTTACAGGGAGTCTTGACTATGGCTACACCTTC.

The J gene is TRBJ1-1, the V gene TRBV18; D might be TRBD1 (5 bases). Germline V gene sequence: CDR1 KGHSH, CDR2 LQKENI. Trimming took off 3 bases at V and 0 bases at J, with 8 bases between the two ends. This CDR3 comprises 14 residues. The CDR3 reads CASSPAGVNTEAFF. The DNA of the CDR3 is TGTGCCAGCTCACCCGCGGGGGTGAACACTGAAGCTTTCTTT.

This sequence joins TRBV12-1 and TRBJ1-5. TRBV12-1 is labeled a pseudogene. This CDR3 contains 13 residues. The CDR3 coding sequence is TGTGCCAGCAGCTTTGCTAGGAATCAGCCCCAGCATTTT. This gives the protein CASSFARNQPQHF.

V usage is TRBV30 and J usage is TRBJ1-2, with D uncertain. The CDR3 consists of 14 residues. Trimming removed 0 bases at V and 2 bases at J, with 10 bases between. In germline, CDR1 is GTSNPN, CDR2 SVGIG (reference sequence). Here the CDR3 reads CAWSVLGDNYGYTF. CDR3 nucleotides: TGTGCCTGGAGTGTACTAGGTGACAACTATGGCTACACCTTC.

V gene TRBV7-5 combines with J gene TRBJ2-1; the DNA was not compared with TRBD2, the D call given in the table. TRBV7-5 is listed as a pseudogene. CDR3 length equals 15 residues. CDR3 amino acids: CVRSFSRPPDNEQFF. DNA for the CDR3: TGTGTCAGAAGCTTTTCACGTCCCCCGGACAATGAGCAGTTCTTC.

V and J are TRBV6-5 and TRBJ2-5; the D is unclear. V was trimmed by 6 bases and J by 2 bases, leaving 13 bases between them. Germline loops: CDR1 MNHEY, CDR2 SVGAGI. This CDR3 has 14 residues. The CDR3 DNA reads TGTGCCAGCAGGAGGACGGCACGGCAAGAGACCCAGTACTTC. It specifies CASRRTARQETQYF.

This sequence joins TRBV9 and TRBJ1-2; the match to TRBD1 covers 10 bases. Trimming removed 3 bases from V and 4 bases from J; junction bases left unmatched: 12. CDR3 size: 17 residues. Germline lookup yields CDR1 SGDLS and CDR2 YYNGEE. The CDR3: CASSGWDRGEIGYGYTF. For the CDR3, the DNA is TGTGCCAGCAGCGGTTGGGACAGGGGAGAGATAGGCTATGGCTACACCTTC. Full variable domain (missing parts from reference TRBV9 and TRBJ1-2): DSGVTQTPKHLITATGQRVTLRCSPRSGDLSVYWYQQSLDQGLQFLIQYYNGEERAKGNILERFSAQQFPDLHSELNLSSLELGDSALYFCASSGWDRGEIGYGYTFGSGTRLTVV.

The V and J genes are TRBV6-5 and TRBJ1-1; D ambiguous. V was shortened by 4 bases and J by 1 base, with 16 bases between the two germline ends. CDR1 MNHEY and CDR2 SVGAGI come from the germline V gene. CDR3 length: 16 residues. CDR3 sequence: CASSLFQVRANTEAFF. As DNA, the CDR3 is TGTGCCAGCAGTTTATTTCAGGTCCGGGCGAACACTGAAGCTTTCTTT.